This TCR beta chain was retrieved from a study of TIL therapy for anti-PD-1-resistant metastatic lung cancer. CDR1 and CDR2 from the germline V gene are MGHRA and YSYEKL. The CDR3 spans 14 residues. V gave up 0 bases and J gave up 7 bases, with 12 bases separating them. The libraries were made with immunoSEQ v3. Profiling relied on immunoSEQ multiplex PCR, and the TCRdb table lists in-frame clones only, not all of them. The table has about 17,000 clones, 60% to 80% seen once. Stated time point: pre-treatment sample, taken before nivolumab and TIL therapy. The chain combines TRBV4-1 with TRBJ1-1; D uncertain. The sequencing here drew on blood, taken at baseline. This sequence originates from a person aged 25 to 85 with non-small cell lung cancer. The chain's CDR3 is CASSQDLYSHEAFF. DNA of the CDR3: TGCGCCAGCAGCCAAGATCTGTACAGCCATGAAGCTTTCTTT.